These 20 T cell receptor beta chains were all obtained from the same sample, sequenced in a study of T cell clones after liver transplantation. Profiled with immunoSEQ multiplex PCR; TCRdb holds only in-frame clones, not every one. The data contain about 21,000 clones, approximately 93% of them singletons. Source: CD8+ T cells from blood, taken about 25 months after liver transplant. The receptors shown here come from a human patient who received a liver transplant. The graft donor may account for some of the T cells.

This rearrangement joins TRBV11-1 to TRBJ2-7; a weak D match, TRBD1 (6 bases). Germline values: CDR1 SGHAT, CDR2 FQDESV (reference sequence). The CDR3 totals 16 residues. Trimming left V 3 bases short and J 3 bases short, with 18 bases between. Here the CDR3 reads CASSFLVGATVYEQYF. CDR3 bases: TGTGCCAGCAGCTTTCTAGTGGGGGCCACGGTCTACGAGCAGTACTTC. The whole variable domain, remainder taken from reference TRBV11-1 and TRBJ2-7, is EAEVAQSPRYKITEKSQAVAFWCDPISGHATLYWYRQILGQGPELLVQFQDESVVDDSQLPKDRFSAERLKGVDSTLKIQPAELGDSAMYLCASSFLVGATVYEQYFGPGTRLTVT.

The CDR3 DNA reads TGTGCCAGCAGCTTGGAGACAGGGCACTACGAGCAGTACTTC. Protein product: CASSLETGHYEQYF. The chain recombines TRBV5-6 with TRBJ2-7, with 7 bases lining up with TRBD1. Germline V gene lookup returns CDR1 SGHDT and CDR2 YYEEEE. Unmatched junction bases numbered 3, after V lost 0 bases and J lost 3 bases. CDR3 size: 14 residues.

This rearrangement joins TRBV28 to TRBJ2-3, with 8 positions matching TRBD2. Germline V gene sequence: CDR1 MDHEN, CDR2 SYDVKM. V lost 2 bases to trimming and J lost 1 base; unmatched junction nucleotides: 5. The CDR3 runs to 16 residues. The CDR3 here is CASSLPGGRGTDTQYF. Here the CDR3 DNA reads TGTGCCAGCAGTTTACCGGGAGGGAGGGGCACAGATACGCAGTATTTT. The full variable domain, its missing parts supplied by reference TRBV28 and TRBJ2-3, is DVKVTQSSRYLVKRTGEKVFLECVQDMDHENMFWYRQDPGLGLRLIYFSYDVKMKEKGDIPEGYSVSREKKERFSLILESASTNQTSMYLCASSLPGGRGTDTQYFGPGTRLTVL.

The chain carries TRBV27 and TRBJ1-2, with D possibly TRBD1 on 5 matching bases. The CDR3 runs 14 residues. Trimming pared 5 bases from V and 7 bases from J, leaving 17 bases between. Germline CDR1 MNHEY, CDR2 SMNVEV (reference sequence). CDR3 nucleotide sequence: TGTGCCAGCAGTCCCCGCGGGGGGGGTGGTGGCTACACCTTC. As protein: CASSPRGGGGGYTF.

The chain employs TRBV12-5 and TRBJ2-7; D is ambiguous. The CDR3 is made up of 12 amino acids. The germline gives CDR1 LGHNT, CDR2 FRNRAP. V lost 3 bases and J 7 bases, leaving 10 bases between the germline ends. CDR3 residues: CASGLMAGEQYF. The CDR3 nucleotides are TGTGCTAGTGGTTTAATGGCCGGGGAGCAGTACTTC.

V and J are TRBV27 and TRBJ1-5; D possibly corresponds to TRBD1 (5 bases). CDR1 and CDR2 (germline): MNHEY, SMNVEV (reference sequence). This CDR3 spans 16 amino acids. With 0 bases removed from V and 0 bases from J, the gap between germline ends came to 9 bases. The CDR3, as DNA: TGTGCCAGCAGTTTATCGATAGGGGATAGCAATCAGCCCCAGCATTTT. Amino acid sequence: CASSLSIGDSNQPQHF.

The CDR3 DNA reads TGTGCCGCAGACAGGGACCCTGGAAACACCATATATTTT. Amino acids: CAADRDPGNTIYF. The chain couples TRBV30 to TRBJ1-3, with 7 bases matching TRBD1. CDR1 GTSNPN and CDR2 SVGIG come from the germline V gene (reference sequence). The CDR3 length is 13 residues. V shed 8 bases and J 2 bases; nucleotides not matched to a gene: 6.

The rearrangement links TRBV15 to TRBJ2-5, with 7 bases lining up with TRBD1. The J call is in doubt because the DNA end fits TRBJ2-7 better. Germline CDR1 is LNHNV and CDR2 is YYDKDF (reference sequence). The CDR3 is made up of 16 amino acids. The CDR3 DNA is TGTGCCACCAGCAGGACTCAGACAGGGCCTTCCTACGAGCAGTACTTC. Protein product: CATSRTQTGPSYEQYF.

Comment on this clone: The same CDR3 arises from other DNA sequences in this sample as well. V is TRBV9 and J is TRBJ2-5; D may be TRBD2 (6 bases). With 0 bases removed from V and 2 bases from J, the gap between germline ends came to 8 bases. The CDR3 has 14 residues. CDR1 SGDLS and CDR2 YYNGEE come from the germline V gene. The CDR3 region has the DNA TGTGCCAGCAGCGTAGTTGGGGGGCAAGAGACCCAGTACTTC. This codes for CASSVVGGQETQYF.

The chain recombines TRBV28 with TRBJ2-3, with D uncertain. Germline V CDR1 and CDR2: MDHEN, SYDVKM. The ends were cut back, 3 bases at V and 2 bases at J, with 9 bases in the middle. The CDR3 contains 14 residues. The CDR3, as DNA: TGTGCCAGCAGTTTTGATGGCCTCACAGATACGCAGTATTTT. Encoded protein: CASSFDGLTDTQYF.

The CDR3 loop reads CASSGGLGGADTQYF. CDR3 DNA sequence: TGTGCCAGCAGCGGGGGACTAGGAGGGGCAGATACGCAGTATTTT. The rearrangement uses TRBV7-9 and TRBJ2-3; 8 bases are a match to TRBD2. The V and J ends lost 5 bases and 4 bases, in that order; junction bases with no gene match: 8. Germline CDR1 and CDR2: SEHNR and FQNEAQ (reference sequence). This CDR3 comprises 15 residues.

The V call is TRBV13, the J call TRBJ2-5; the D gene could be TRBD1 or TRBD2 (5 bases each). CDR3 size: 13 residues. Germline V lookup: CDR1 PRHDT, CDR2 FYEKMQ (reference sequence). V dropped 1 base and J dropped 3 bases, with 6 bases sitting between them. The chain's CDR3 is CASSLVGEETQYF. The CDR3 DNA reads TGTGCCAGCAGCTTAGTGGGGGAAGAGACCCAGTACTTC.

The chain links TRBV7-6 to TRBJ2-3; D is uncertain. The V and J ends lost 5 bases and 0 bases respectively, with 15 bases between them. The CDR3 has 16 amino acids. Germline CDR1 is SGHVS and CDR2 is FNYEAQ. The CDR3 sequence: CASSTAAVPSTDTQYF. The DNA of the CDR3 is TGTGCCAGCAGCACTGCAGCCGTTCCTAGCACAGATACGCAGTATTTT.

This clone was found once. CDR3 in amino acids: CASSQVWAGEETQYF. Written as DNA, the CDR3 is TGCGCCAGCAGCCAAGTATGGGCAGGGGAAGAGACCCAGTACTTC. V usage is TRBV4-1 and J usage is TRBJ2-5; maybe TRBD1 (6 bases). CDR3 length: 15 residues. Germline loops: CDR1 MGHRA, CDR2 YSYEKL. Trimming took off 1 base at V and 3 bases at J, with 12 bases between the two ends.

The CDR3 protein is CATSRDISTAGRSTDTQYF. CDR3 coding DNA: TGTGCCACCAGCAGAGATATTTCAACAGCGGGACGAAGCACAGATACGCAGTATTTT. The chain combines TRBV15 with TRBJ2-3; TRBD2 agrees at 7 bases. Looked up from germline, CDR1 is LNHNV and CDR2 is YYDKDF (reference sequence). The CDR3 consists of 19 residues. J was trimmed by 0 bases and V by 0 bases; bases with no gene match: 12.

The V gene is TRBV11-3, the J gene TRBJ2-5; 10 bases are a match to TRBD2. There are 17 residues in the CDR3. After removal of 1 base from V and 4 bases from J, the junction contained 9 bases not matched to a gene. Germline V gene sequence: CDR1 SGHNT, CDR2 YENEEA. This chain's CDR3 is CASSLGHLAGDLETQYF. The DNA of the CDR3 is TGTGCCAGCAGCTTAGGACACCTAGCGGGAGACCTAGAGACCCAGTACTTC.

The rearrangement joins TRBV5-5 to TRBJ2-1; 7 positions agree with TRBD2. CDR1 and CDR2 (germline): SGHKS, YYEKEE (reference sequence). V shed 2 bases and J 7 bases; nucleotides not matched to a gene: 12. The CDR3 covers 16 residues. CDR3 protein: CASSLVALAPSNEQFF. In DNA form, the CDR3 reads TGTGCCAGCAGCTTAGTGGCACTAGCGCCTTCTAATGAGCAGTTCTTC.

V usage is TRBV27 and J usage is TRBJ1-1, with a weak D call TRBD1 (5 bases). Per germline, CDR1 MNHEY and CDR2 SMNVEV (reference sequence). The V gene lost 6 bases and the J gene lost 5 bases, with 13 bases spanning the gap. This CDR3 has 13 residues. CDR3 sequence: CASSLGTETEAFF. Written as DNA, the CDR3 is TGTGCCAGCAGCCTAGGGACCGAGACTGAAGCTTTCTTT.

This chain connects TRBV7-6 to TRBJ2-2; the D is unclear. The CDR3 has 14 amino acids. V was cut by 1 base and J by 4 bases, with 7 bases left in between. From germline, CDR1 is SGHVS and CDR2 FNYEAQ. CDR3 amino acids: CASSLGSFTGELFF. The CDR3 region has the DNA TGTGCCAGCAGCTTAGGCAGCTTCACCGGGGAGCTGTTTTTT. Full variable domain (missing parts from reference TRBV7-6 and TRBJ2-2): GAGVSQSPRYKVTKRGQDVALRCDPISGHVSLYWYRQALGQGPEFLTYFNYEAQQDKSGLPNDRFSAERPEGSISTLTIQRTEQRDSAMYRCASSLGSFTGELFFGEGSRLTVL.

The chain combines TRBV7-6 with TRBJ1-1; D not resolved. The CDR3 extends over 14 amino acids. Trimming removed 1 base at V and 4 bases at J, with 10 bases between. CDR1 is SGHVS and CDR2 is FNYEAQ in the germline V gene. DNA for the CDR3: TGTGCCAGCAGCTTAGATGCAGAAGGCACTGAAGCTTTCTTT. This gives the protein CASSLDAEGTEAFF. The whole variable domain, remainder taken from reference TRBV7-6 and TRBJ1-1, is GAGVSQSPRYKVTKRGQDVALRCDPISGHVSLYWYRQALGQGPEFLTYFNYEAQQDKSGLPNDRFSAERPEGSISTLTIQRTEQRDSAMYRCASSLDAEGTEAFFGQGTRLTVV.